The sequence of this T cell receptor beta chain was determined in a study of Graves' ophthalmopathy and Graves' hyperthyroidism. For the study at large: Where ophthalmopathy was absent within 18 months of follow-up, hyperthyroidism was stable.

The sequenced template was RNA, covering the TCR beta CDR3 region. Amplification began with first-round RT-PCR using HTBI primers, then second-round multiplex PCR was performed. One entry per CDR3 protein results from TCRdb running MiXCR on the multiplex PCR reads. Among a few hundred thousand distinct CDR3 sequences listed, just under 40% were seen once. Germline values: CDR1 DFQATT, CDR2 SNEGSKA (reference sequence). V was trimmed by 3 bases and J by 6 bases, leaving 15 bases between them. The CDR3 consists of 14 residues. Broader study findings: The blood repertoire also included most expanded thyroid clonotypes above 0.001 frequency.

Thyroid ultrasound, orbital computed tomography, TRAb, serum thyroxine and clinical symptoms formed the basis of diagnosis. Turning to this clonotype: Its antigen remains unidentified.

The sequenced sample was peripheral blood or thyroid tissue (not recorded which). The rearrangement links TRBV20-1 to TRBJ1-5; D is undetermined. The receptor was isolated from an adult man with Graves' hyperthyroidism. The CDR3 DNA sequence: TGCAGTGCTAGCAGTTTGGACGTAAGTCAGCCCCAGCATTTT. Its translation is CSASSLDVSQPQHF.